A single sample is the source of the 10 T cell receptor beta chains below, sequenced in a study of human T cells and chemical hapten exposure. This sample's time point: healthy volunteer bleed at 2 weeks. Extraction yielded total RNA from whole blood (unfractionated). MiXCR, applied by TCRdb to the RACE reads, yields one record per CDR3 protein. This table has approximately 45,000 distinct CDR3 sequences, 3.5% to 4.5% appearing once. The material sequenced was whole blood. Receptors originate from a female donor in good health. Some clones in this sample may be carry-over from other donors' samples.

There are many counts of this clonotype. The gene calls are TRBV6-6 and TRBJ1-4; D gene ambiguous. Germline CDR1 and CDR2: MNHNY and SVGAGI (reference sequence). CDR3 length equals 15 residues. V shed 5 bases and J shed 4 bases, with 14 bases lying between them. CDR3 protein: CASSTPDGYNEKLFF. The DNA for the CDR3 is TGTGCCAGCAGTACCCCCGACGGGTATAATGAAAAACTGTTTTTT.

In its sample, this clonotype was seen many times. This chain connects TRBV29-1 to TRBJ2-1; 11 bases fit TRBD2. J was trimmed by 2 bases and V by 7 bases; bases with no gene match: 7. CDR1 and CDR2 from the germline V gene are SQVTM and ANQGSEA. This CDR3 contains 15 residues. The CDR3 loop reads CSGLTSGGAYNEQFF. The CDR3 DNA reads TGCAGCGGGCTAACTAGCGGGGGCGCCTACAATGAGCAGTTCTTC.

In regard to this clonotype: Given a much more abundant clone one base away, this may be a read error. This chain links TRBV21-1 with TRBJ1-6; the table's D gene call, TRBD1, was not cross checked with the DNA. TRBV21-1 is labeled a pseudogene. The CDR3 length is 18 residues. This CDR3 reads CASSKGGDNRSYNSPLNF. DNA for the CDR3: TGTGCCAGCAGCAAAGGGGGGGACAATCGCTCCTATAATTCACCCCTCAACTTT.

The sample holds many counts of this clonotype. The chain links TRBV7-3 to TRBJ1-6; the D is unclear. There are 18 residues in the CDR3. V dropped 1 base and J dropped 5 bases, with 18 bases sitting between them. CDR1 and CDR2 (germline): SGHTA, FQGTGA. The CDR3 region is CASSLKGPWYEDNSPLHF. The DNA of the CDR3 is TGTGCCAGCAGCTTAAAGGGCCCCTGGTATGAGGATAATTCACCCCTCCACTTT.

The table lists this clonotype with a few counts. The V gene is TRBV5-1, the J gene TRBJ1-2, with D perhaps TRBD1 (5 bases). The CDR3 runs to 15 residues. V lost 0 bases to trimming and J lost 5 bases, with 14 bases between them. Per germline, CDR1 SGHRS and CDR2 YFSETQ. CDR3 nucleotide sequence: TGCGCCAGCAGCTTGGGTCCCCCCAGGGCATATGGCTACACCTTC. It is translated as CASSLGPPRAYGYTF.

This clonotype has at least ten counts. The chain recombines TRBV7-2 with TRBJ2-5; 13 bases line up with TRBD2. V shed 5 bases and J 0 bases; nucleotides not matched to a gene: 15. Germline V CDR1 and CDR2: SGHTA, FQGNSA. The CDR3 loop spans 20 amino acids. DNA of the CDR3: TGTGCCAGCAGCCGCCCTGACAGGAACGGGACTAGCGGGGACCAAGAGACCCAGTACTTC. Translating it yields CASSRPDRNGTSGDQETQYF. Full variable domain (outside the CDR3, taken from reference TRBV7-2 and TRBJ2-5): GAGVSQSPSNKVTEKGKDVELRCDPISGHTALYWYRQSLGQGLEFLIYFQGNSAPDKSGLPSDRFSAERTGGSVSTLTIQRTQQEDSAVYLCASSRPDRNGTSGDQETQYFGPGTRLLVL.

This clonotype was picked up a small number of times. The rearrangement uses TRBV5-4 and TRBJ2-5; D gene unclear. The CDR3 runs 14 residues. Germline-derived CDR1 and CDR2 are SGHNT and YYREEE (reference sequence). Trimming took off 4 bases at V and 1 base at J, with 11 bases between the two ends. In DNA, the CDR3 is TGTGCCAGCAGCATTGATAACACCCAAGAGACCCAGTACTTC. Its protein product is CASSIDNTQETQYF.

In its sample, this clonotype was seen many times. V gene TRBV5-1 combines with J gene TRBJ2-7, with TRBD1 matching over 7 bases. This CDR3 has 15 residues. The germline V gene encodes CDR1 SGHRS and CDR2 YFSETQ. The J segment lost 0 bases and the V segment lost 4 bases, leaving 7 bases of the junction unmatched. CDR3 region: CASSLETGFSYEQYF. CDR3 bases: TGCGCCAGCAGCCTAGAGACAGGGTTCTCCTACGAGCAGTACTTC.

This clonotype was detected ten times or more. The chain uses TRBV6-5 and TRBJ2-7, with D tentatively TRBD1 (6 bases). Trimming stripped 6 bases from V and 5 bases from J, with 17 bases between. Germline loops: CDR1 MNHEY, CDR2 SVGAGI. The length of the CDR3 is 14 residues. The CDR3: CASSETGSRNEQYF. CDR3 sequence (DNA): TGTGCCAGCAGCGAAACAGGGTCGAGGAACGAGCAGTACTTC.

At least ten counts were recorded for this clonotype. The chain joins TRBV7-8 to TRBJ1-1; D not resolved. The V end lost 5 bases, the J end lost 6 bases, and 10 bases lay between the germline ends. Germline loops: CDR1 SGHVS, CDR2 FQNEAQ. CDR3 size: 12 residues. The CDR3 reads CASSQRLAEAFF. CDR3 sequence (DNA): TGTGCCAGCAGCCAACGGTTGGCTGAAGCTTTCTTT. The whole variable domain, filled in from reference TRBV7-8 and TRBJ1-1, reads GAGVSQSPRYKVAKRGQDVALRCDPISGHVSLFWYQQALGQGPEFLTYFQNEAQLDKSGLPSDRFFAERPEGSVSTLKIQRTQQEDSAVYLCASSQRLAEAFFGQGTRLTVV.